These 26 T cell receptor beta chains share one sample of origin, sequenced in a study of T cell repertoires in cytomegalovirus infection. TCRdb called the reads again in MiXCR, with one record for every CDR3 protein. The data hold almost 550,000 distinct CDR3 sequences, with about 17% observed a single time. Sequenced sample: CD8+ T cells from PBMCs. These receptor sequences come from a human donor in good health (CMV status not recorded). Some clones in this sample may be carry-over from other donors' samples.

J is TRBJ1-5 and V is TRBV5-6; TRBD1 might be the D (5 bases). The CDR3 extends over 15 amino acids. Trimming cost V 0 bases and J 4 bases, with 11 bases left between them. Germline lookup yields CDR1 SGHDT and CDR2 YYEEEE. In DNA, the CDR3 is TGTGCCAGCAGCTTGGCGGGGGAATTTAATCAGCCCCAGCATTTT. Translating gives CASSLAGEFNQPQHF.

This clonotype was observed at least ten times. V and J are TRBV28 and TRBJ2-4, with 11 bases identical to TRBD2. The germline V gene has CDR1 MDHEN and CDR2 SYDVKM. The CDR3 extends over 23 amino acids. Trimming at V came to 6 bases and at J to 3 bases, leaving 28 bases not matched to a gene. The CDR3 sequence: CASSTQAGPITSGRKEGKNIQYF. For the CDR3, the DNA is TGTGCCAGCAGCACTCAGGCAGGGCCCATAACTAGCGGGAGAAAAGAAGGCAAAAACATTCAGTACTTC. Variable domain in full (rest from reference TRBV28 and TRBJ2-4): DVKVTQSSRYLVKRTGEKVFLECVQDMDHENMFWYRQDPGLGLRLIYFSYDVKMKEKGDIPEGYSVSREKKERFSLILESASTNQTSMYLCASSTQAGPITSGRKEGKNIQYFGAGTRLSVL.

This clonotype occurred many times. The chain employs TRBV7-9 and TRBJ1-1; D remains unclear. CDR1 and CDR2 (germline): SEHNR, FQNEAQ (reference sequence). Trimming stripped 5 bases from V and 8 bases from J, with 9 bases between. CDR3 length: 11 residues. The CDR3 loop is CASSRPTEAFF. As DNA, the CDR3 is TGTGCCAGCAGCCGCCCTACCGAAGCTTTCTTT.

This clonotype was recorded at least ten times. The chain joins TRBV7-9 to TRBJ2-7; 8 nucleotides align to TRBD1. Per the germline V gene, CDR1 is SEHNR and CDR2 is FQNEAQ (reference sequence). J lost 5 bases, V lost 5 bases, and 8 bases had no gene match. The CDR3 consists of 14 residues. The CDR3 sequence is CASSGPGGLNEQYF. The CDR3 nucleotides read TGTGCCAGCAGCGGACCAGGGGGCCTGAACGAGCAGTACTTC.

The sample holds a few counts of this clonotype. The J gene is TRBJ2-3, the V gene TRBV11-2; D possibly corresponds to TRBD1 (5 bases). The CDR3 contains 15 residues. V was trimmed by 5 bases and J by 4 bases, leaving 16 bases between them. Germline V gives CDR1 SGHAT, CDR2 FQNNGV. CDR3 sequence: CASSPGGRVADTQYF. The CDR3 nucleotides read TGTGCCAGCAGCCCCGGTGGCAGGGTCGCAGATACGCAGTATTTT.

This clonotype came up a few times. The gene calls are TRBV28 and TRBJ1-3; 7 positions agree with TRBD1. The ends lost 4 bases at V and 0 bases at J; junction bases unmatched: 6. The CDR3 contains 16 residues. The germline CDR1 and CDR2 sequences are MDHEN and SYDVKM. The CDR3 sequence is CASSYGQALSGNTIYF. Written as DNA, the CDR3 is TGTGCCAGCAGTTACGGACAGGCTCTCTCTGGAAACACCATATATTTT.

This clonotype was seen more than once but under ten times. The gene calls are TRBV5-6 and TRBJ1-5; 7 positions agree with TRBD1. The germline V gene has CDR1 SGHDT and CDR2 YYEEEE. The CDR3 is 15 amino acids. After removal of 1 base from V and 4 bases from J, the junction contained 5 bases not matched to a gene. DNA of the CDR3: TGTGCCAGCAGCTTGAAGGGACAGCATAATCAGCCCCAGCATTTT. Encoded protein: CASSLKGQHNQPQHF.

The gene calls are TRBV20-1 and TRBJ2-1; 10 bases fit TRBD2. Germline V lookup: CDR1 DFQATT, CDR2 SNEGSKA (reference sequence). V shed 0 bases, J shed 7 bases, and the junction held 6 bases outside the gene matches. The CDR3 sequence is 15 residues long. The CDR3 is CSARDSGLAANEQFF. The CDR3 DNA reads TGCAGTGCTAGAGATAGCGGACTAGCGGCTAATGAGCAGTTCTTC.

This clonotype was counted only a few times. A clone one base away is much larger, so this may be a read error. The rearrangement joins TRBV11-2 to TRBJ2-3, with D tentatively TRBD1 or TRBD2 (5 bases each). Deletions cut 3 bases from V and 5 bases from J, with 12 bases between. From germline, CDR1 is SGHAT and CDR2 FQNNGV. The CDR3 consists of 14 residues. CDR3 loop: CASSLGVGQDTQYF. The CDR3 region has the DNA TGTGCCAGCAGCTTGGGAGTGGGGCAAGATACGCAGTATTTT. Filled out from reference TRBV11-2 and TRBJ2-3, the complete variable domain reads EAGVAQSPRYKIIEKRQSVAFWCNPISGHATLYWYQQILGQGPKLLIQFQNNGVVDDSQLPKDRFSAERLKGVDSTLKIQPAKLEDSAVYLCASSLGVGQDTQYFGPGTRLTVL.

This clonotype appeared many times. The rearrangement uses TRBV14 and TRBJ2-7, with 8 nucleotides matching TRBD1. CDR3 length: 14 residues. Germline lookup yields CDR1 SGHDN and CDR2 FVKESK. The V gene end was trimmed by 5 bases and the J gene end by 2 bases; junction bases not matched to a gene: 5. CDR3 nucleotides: TGTGCCAGCAGCAGGGACAGGACTACCTACGAGCAGTACTTC. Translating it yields CASSRDRTTYEQYF.

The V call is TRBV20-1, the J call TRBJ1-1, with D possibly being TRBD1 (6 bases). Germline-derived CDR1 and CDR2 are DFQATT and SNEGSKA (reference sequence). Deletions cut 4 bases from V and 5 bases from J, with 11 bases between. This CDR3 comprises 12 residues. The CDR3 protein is CSAISGETEAFF. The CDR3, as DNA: TGCAGTGCTATCTCAGGGGAAACTGAAGCTTTCTTT.

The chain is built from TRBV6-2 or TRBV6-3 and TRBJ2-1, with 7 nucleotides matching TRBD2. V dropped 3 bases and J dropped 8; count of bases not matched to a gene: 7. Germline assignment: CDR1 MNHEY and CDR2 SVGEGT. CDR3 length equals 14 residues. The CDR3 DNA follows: TGTGCCAGCAGTTATGGGGACTATTTCCATGAGCAGTTCTTC. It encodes CASSYGDYFHEQFF.

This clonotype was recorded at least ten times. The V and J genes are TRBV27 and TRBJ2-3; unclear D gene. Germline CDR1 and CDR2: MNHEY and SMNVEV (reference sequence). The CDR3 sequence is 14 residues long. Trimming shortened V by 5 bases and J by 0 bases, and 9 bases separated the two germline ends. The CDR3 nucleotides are TGTGCCAGCAGTCCCCGATCTAGCACAGATACGCAGTATTTT. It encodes CASSPRSSTDTQYF.

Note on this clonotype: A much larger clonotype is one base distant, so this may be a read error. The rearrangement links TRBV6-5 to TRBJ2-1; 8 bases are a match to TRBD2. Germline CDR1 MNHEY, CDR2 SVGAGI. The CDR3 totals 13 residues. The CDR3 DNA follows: TGTGCCAGCAGAGTACTAGCGGACAATGAGCTGTTCTTC. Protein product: CASRVLADNELFF.

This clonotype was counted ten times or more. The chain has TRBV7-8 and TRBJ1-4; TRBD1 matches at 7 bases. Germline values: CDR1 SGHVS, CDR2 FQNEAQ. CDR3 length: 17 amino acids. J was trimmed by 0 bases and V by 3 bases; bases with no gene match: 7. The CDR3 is CASSLTGWRATNEKLFF. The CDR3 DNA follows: TGTGCCAGCAGCTTGACAGGGTGGAGGGCAACTAATGAAAAACTGTTTTTT.

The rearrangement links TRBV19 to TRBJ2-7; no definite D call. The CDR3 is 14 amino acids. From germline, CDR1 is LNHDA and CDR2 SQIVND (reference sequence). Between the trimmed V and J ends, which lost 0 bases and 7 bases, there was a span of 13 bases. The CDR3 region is CASSIEDGFREQYF. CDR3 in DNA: TGTGCCAGTAGTATAGAAGACGGATTTAGAGAGCAGTACTTC. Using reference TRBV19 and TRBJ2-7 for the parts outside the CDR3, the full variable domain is DGGITQSPKYLFRKEGQNVTLSCEQNLNHDAMYWYRQDPGQGLRLIYYSQIVNDFQKGDIAEGYSVSREKKESFPLTVTSAQKNPTAFYLCASSIEDGFREQYFGPGTRLTVT.

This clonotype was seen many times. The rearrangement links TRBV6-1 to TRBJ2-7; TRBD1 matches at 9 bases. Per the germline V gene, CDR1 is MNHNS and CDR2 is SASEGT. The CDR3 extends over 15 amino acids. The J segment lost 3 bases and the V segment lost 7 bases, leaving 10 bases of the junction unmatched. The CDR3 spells CASTQQGATNYEQYF. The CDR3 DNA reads TGTGCCAGCACCCAACAGGGGGCTACTAACTACGAGCAGTACTTC.

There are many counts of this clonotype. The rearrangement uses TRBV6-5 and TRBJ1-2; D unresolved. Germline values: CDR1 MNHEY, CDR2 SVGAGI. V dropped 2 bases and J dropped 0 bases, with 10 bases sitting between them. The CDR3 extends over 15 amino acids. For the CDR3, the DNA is TGTGCCAGCAGTTACCGCCGTCGGTCTAACTATGGCTACACCTTC. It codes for CASSYRRRSNYGYTF.

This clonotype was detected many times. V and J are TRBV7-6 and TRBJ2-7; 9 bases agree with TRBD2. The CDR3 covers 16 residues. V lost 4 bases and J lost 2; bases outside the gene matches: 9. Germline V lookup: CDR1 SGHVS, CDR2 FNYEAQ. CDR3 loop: CASSSSSGTRTYEQYF. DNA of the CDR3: TGTGCCAGCAGCTCATCTAGCGGGACCAGAACCTACGAGCAGTACTTC.

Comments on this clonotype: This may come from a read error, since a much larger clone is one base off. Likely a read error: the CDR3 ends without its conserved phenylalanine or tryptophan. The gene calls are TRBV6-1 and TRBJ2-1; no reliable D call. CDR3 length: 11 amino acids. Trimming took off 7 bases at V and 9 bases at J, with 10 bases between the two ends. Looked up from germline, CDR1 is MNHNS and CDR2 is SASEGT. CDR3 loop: CASKQRPEQFL. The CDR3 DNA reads TGTGCCAGCAAACAGAGGCCTGAGCAGTTCTTA.

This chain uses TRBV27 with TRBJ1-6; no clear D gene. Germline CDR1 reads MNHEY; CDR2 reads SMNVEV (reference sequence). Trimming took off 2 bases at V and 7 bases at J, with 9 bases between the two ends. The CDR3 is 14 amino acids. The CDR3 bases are TGTGCCAGCAGTTTAGGACTAAACAATTCACCCCTCCACTTT. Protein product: CASSLGLNNSPLHF.

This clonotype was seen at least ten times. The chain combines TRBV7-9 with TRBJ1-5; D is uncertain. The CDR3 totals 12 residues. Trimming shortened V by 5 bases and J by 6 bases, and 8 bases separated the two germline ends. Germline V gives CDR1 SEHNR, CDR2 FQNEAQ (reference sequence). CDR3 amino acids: CASSPPGQPQHF. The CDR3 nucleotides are TGTGCCAGCAGCCCCCCGGGTCAGCCCCAGCATTTT. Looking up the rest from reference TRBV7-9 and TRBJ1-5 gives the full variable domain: DTGVSQNPRHKITKRGQNVTFRCDPISEHNRLYWYRQTLGQGPEFLTYFQNEAQLEKSRLLSDRFSAERPKGSFSTLEIQRTEQGDSAMYLCASSPPGQPQHFGDGTRLSIL.

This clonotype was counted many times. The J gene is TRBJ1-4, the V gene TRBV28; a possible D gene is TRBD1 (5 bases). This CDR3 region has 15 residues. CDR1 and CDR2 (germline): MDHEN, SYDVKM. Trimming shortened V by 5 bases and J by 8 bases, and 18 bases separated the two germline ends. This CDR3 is CASSLEGLGSEKLFF. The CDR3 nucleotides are TGTGCCAGCAGTCTCGAGGGACTGGGTTCCGAAAAACTGTTTTTT.

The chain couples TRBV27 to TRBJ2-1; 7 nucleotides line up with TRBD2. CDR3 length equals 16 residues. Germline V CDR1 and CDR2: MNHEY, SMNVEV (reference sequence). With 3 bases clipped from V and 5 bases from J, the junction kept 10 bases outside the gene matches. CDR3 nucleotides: TGTGCCAGCAGTTTTCTTAAGGGCGGGAGTAACAATGAGCAGTTCTTC. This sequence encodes CASSFLKGGSNNEQFF.

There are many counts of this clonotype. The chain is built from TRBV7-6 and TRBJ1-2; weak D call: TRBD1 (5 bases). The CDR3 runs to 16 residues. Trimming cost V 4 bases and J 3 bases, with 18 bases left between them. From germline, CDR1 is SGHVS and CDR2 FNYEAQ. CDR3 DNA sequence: TGTGCCAGCAGCTCCATGGGTGGCAGGGAGGACTATGGCTACACCTTC. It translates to CASSSMGGREDYGYTF.

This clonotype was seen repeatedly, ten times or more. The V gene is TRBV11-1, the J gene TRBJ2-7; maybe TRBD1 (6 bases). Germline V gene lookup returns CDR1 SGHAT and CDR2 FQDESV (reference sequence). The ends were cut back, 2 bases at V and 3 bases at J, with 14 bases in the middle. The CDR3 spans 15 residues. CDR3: CASSLRPGDNYEQYF. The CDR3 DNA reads TGTGCCAGCAGCTTACGCCCTGGGGACAACTACGAGCAGTACTTC. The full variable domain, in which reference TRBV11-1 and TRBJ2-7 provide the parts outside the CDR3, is EAEVAQSPRYKITEKSQAVAFWCDPISGHATLYWYRQILGQGPELLVQFQDESVVDDSQLPKDRFSAERLKGVDSTLKIQPAELGDSAMYLCASSLRPGDNYEQYFGPGTRLTVT.